These 7 T cell receptor beta chains were sequenced from one sample in a study of blood T cell repertoires in COVID-19. The protocol was immunoSEQ multiplex PCR, while the TCRdb copy is restricted to in-frame clones and leaves out a portion. This table has about 170,000 clones, roughly 81% appearing once. Sequenced input: peripheral blood. The receptors come from a man aged 40-50 years who had recovered from COVID-19.

The chain recombines TRBV21-1 with TRBJ2-2; the D call of TRBD2 is as the table states it, not checked on the DNA. TRBV21-1 is tagged as a pseudogene. The length of the CDR3 is 19 residues. Here the CDR3 DNA reads TGTGCCAGCAGCAAAAGTTGGTGGTCGACTAGCGGGATCACCGGGGAGCTGTTTTTT. This sequence encodes CASSKSWWSTSGITGELFF.

V gene TRBV7-8 combines with J gene TRBJ2-2, with D perhaps TRBD2 (6 bases). This CDR3 region has 19 residues. V dropped 2 bases and J dropped 1 base, with 20 bases sitting between them. Looked up from germline, CDR1 is SGHVS and CDR2 is FQNEAQ. CDR3: CASSLSELGGTVNTGELFF. The CDR3 region has the DNA TGTGCCAGCAGCTTATCGGAGCTTGGCGGGACCGTGAACACCGGGGAGCTGTTTTTT.

This clone appeared once. The chain joins TRBV5-1 to TRBJ2-1; TRBD2 matches at 8 bases. This CDR3 contains 15 residues. The junction had 3 bases not matched to a gene; V was cut back by 4 bases and J by 0 bases. Germline-derived CDR1 and CDR2 are SGHRS and YFSETQ. CDR3 DNA sequence: TGCGCCAGCAGCACTAGCGGCAGCTCCTACAATGAGCAGTTCTTC. It is translated as CASSTSGSSYNEQFF.

The sample holds many counts of this clone. The chain combines TRBV4-2 with TRBJ1-5; D remains unclear. The CDR3 has 12 amino acids. Trimming left V 2 bases short and J 4 bases short, with 3 bases between. Germline V gives CDR1 LGHNA, CDR2 YNFKEQ. CDR3 amino acids: CASSQPNQPQHF. In nucleotides, the CDR3 is TGTGCCAGCAGCCAACCGAATCAGCCCCAGCATTTT.

The V and J genes are TRBV7-9 and TRBJ2-7; D remains unclear. Germline CDR1 is SEHNR and CDR2 is FQNEAQ (reference sequence). V was trimmed by 5 bases and J by 2 bases, leaving 13 bases between them. The CDR3 runs to 14 residues. Written as DNA, the CDR3 is TGTGCCAGCAGCCCGAGGTTGGCGGCCTACGAGCAGTACTTC. It yields the protein CASSPRLAAYEQYF.

This rearrangement joins TRBV11-2 to TRBJ2-2; D might be TRBD1 (5 bases). The length of the CDR3 is 13 residues. Trimming removed 6 bases at V and 7 bases at J, with 12 bases between. The germline CDR1 and CDR2 sequences are SGHAT and FQNNGV. CDR3 residues: CASSSGLGGELFF. For the CDR3, the DNA is TGTGCCAGCAGTTCAGGGTTGGGCGGGGAGCTGTTTTTT.

V is TRBV7-9 and J is TRBJ2-5, with D possibly being TRBD1 (6 bases). Trimming pared 5 bases from V and 9 bases from J, leaving 16 bases between. Germline V gene lookup returns CDR1 SEHNR and CDR2 FQNEAQ (reference sequence). The CDR3 totals 13 residues. CDR3 in amino acids: CASSQGHPGAQYF. In DNA form, the CDR3 reads TGTGCCAGCAGCCAGGGACACCCCGGGGCCCAGTACTTC. Using reference TRBV7-9 and TRBJ2-5 for the parts outside the CDR3, the full variable domain is DTGVSQNPRHKITKRGQNVTFRCDPISEHNRLYWYRQTLGQGPEFLTYFQNEAQLEKSRLLSDRFSAERPKGSFSTLEIQRTEQGDSAMYLCASSQGHPGAQYFGPGTRLLVL.